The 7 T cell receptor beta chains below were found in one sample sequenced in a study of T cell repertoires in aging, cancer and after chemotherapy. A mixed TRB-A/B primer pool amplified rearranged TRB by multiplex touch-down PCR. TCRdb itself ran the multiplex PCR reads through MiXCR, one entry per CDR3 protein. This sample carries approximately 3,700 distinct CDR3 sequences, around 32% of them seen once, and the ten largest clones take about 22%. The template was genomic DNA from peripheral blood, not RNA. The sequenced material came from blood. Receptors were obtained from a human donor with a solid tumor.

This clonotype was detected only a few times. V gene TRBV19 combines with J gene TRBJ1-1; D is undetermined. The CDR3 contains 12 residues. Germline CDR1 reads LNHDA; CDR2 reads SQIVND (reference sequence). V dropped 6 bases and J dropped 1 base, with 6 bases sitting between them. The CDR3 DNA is TGTGCCAGTAGGAGAACGAACACTGAAGCTTTCTTT. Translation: CASRRTNTEAFF.

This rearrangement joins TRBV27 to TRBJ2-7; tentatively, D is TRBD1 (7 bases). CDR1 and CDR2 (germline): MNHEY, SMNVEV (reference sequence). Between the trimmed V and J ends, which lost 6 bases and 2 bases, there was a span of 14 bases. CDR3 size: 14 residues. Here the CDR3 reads CASRLQGGTYEQYV. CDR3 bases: TGTGCCAGCAGGCTCCAGGGGGGAACCTACGAGCAGTACGTC.

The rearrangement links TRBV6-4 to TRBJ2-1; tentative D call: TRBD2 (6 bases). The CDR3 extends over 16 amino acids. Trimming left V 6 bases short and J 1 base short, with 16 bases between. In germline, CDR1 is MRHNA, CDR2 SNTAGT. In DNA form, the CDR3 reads TGTGCCAGCAGCCGAGGCGGGGCTGGGTCCTACAATGAGCAGTTCTTC. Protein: CASSRGGAGSYNEQFF.

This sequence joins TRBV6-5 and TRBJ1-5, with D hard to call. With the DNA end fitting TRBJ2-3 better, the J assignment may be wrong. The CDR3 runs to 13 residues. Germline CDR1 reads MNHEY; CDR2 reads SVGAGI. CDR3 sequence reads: CASSYPQDLTQYF. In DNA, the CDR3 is TGTGCCAGCAGTTACCCCCAGGACCTGACCCAGTATTTT.

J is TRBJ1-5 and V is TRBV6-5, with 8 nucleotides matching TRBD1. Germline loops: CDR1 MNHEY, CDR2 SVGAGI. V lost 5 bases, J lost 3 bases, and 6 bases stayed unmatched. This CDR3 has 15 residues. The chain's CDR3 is CASSKDRDLNQPQHF. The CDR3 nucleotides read TGTGCCAGCAGTAAGGACAGGGACCTCAATCAGCCCCAGCATTTT.

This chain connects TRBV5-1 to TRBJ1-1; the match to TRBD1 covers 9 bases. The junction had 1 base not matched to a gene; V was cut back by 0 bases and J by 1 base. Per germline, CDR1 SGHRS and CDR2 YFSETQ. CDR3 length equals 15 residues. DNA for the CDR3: TGCGCCAGCAGCTTGGAGGGACAGGGGAACACTGAAGCTTTCTTT. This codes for CASSLEGQGNTEAFF. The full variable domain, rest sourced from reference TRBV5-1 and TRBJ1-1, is KAGVTQTPRYLIKTRGQQVTLSCSPISGHRSVSWYQQTPGQGLQFLFEYFSETQRNKGNFPGRFSGRQFSNSRSEMNVSTLELGDSALYLCASSLEGQGNTEAFFGQGTRLTVV.

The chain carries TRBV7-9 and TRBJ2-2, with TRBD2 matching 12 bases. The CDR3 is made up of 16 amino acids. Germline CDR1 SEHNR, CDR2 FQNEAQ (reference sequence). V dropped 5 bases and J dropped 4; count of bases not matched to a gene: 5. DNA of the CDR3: TGTGCCAGCAGCCCTGGGACTAGCGGGCGCACCGGGGAGCTGTTTTTT. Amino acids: CASSPGTSGRTGELFF.